The following is a T cell receptor (beta chain) sequence with its context. With a J-beta primer mix and a sample-barcoded 5' primer, a second PCR ran roughly 6 to 11 cycles. TCRdb called the 5' RACE reads again in MiXCR, with one record for every CDR3 protein. The sample lists 700,000 or so distinct CDR3 sequences, around a fifth occurring once. The sample is drawn from a study of blood T cells in healthy people across ages. Sequences were obtained from blood. The TCR comes from a man between 65 and 80 years old in good health.

The CDR3 sequence: CASSEYKDTEAFF. CDR3 coding DNA: TGTGCCAGCAGTGAATATAAGGACACTGAAGCTTTCTTT. The gene calls are TRBV25-1 and TRBJ1-1; D is unclear. In germline, CDR1 is MGHDK, CDR2 SYGVNS. The CDR3 has 13 residues. The V and J ends lost 0 bases and 3 bases respectively, with 5 bases between them.